These 11 T cell receptor beta chains share one sample of origin, sequenced in a study of molecular identifiers for immune sequencing clone quantification. TCRdb used MiXCR to reprocess the PCR reads, holding one entry per CDR3 protein. This table holds 45,000 to 55,000 distinct CDR3 sequences, just over 35% found once. Material for sequencing was naive CD8+ T cells from blood, with Jurkat cell RNA spiked in. Regarding subset: FACS-sorted CD8+CD4-CCR7+CD45RA+ naive T cells. These receptors were collected from a human donor in good health. Some libraries in this study had Jurkat cell RNA spiked in.

V gene TRBV20-1 combines with J gene TRBJ2-5; D is unclear. The CDR3 is 14 amino acids. Germline lookup yields CDR1 DFQATT and CDR2 SNEGSKA (reference sequence). Trimming removed 3 bases at V and 2 bases at J, with 13 bases between. The CDR3 nucleotides are TGCAGTGCTAGTCCCCTAGACCGGCAAGAGACCCAGTACTTC. It specifies CSASPLDRQETQYF.

A word on this clonotype: Sequence at one end of the junction differs from germline and may be a read error. The genes are TRBV5-3 and TRBJ2-2; D is possibly TRBD1 (6 bases). TRBV5-3 qualifies as an ORF whose function is uncertain. This CDR3 spans 16 amino acids. The CDR3: CASSSEGHLGTVELFF. DNA for the CDR3: TGTGCCAGCAGCTCCGAGGGACATCTCGGCACCGTGGAGCTGTTTTTT.

The V gene is TRBV6-2 or TRBV6-3, the J gene TRBJ2-2, with TRBD1 as a possible D gene (6 bases). The CDR3 contains 15 residues. V was pared by 11 bases and J by 4 bases, with 20 bases between. From germline, CDR1 is MNHEY and CDR2 SVGEGT. The chain's CDR3 is CACNFWGQVTGELFF. Written as DNA, the CDR3 is TGTGCCTGCAATTTCTGGGGGCAGGTCACCGGGGAGCTGTTTTTT.

This clonotype occurred many times. This chain links TRBV3-1 with TRBJ2-7, with D hard to call. V lost 4 bases and J lost 3, with 10 bases in between. CDR3 length: 13 amino acids. In germline, CDR1 is LGHDT, CDR2 YNNKEL (reference sequence). CDR3 sequence (DNA): TGTGCCAGCAGCCTGGACCCCAGCTACGAGCAGTACTTC. Amino acid sequence: CASSLDPSYEQYF.

This clonotype was counted many times. This chain connects TRBV13 to TRBJ2-3, with 8 bases fitting TRBD2. Trimming at V came to 5 bases and at J to 2 bases, leaving 9 bases not matched to a gene. Per the germline V gene, CDR1 is PRHDT and CDR2 is FYEKMQ (reference sequence). This CDR3 has 16 amino acids. CDR3 in DNA: TGTGCCAGCAGCGTACAGCTAGCGGGTATCACAGATACGCAGTATTTT. Its protein product is CASSVQLAGITDTQYF.

The chain is built from TRBV12-3 or TRBV12-4 and TRBJ2-3, with D perhaps TRBD2 (5 bases). This CDR3 is built from 16 residues. V shed 6 bases and J shed 3 bases, with 19 bases lying between them. The CDR3 is CASSTDWTRETDTQYF. Written as DNA, the CDR3 is TGTGCCAGCAGCACGGACTGGACTCGGGAAACAGATACGCAGTATTTT.

Concerning this clonotype: A much larger clone lies one base from this, so it may be a read error. The V call is TRBV6-2 or TRBV6-3, the J call TRBJ1-5; D is perhaps TRBD1 (5 bases). CDR1 is MNHEY and CDR2 is SVGEGT in the germline V gene. CDR3 length: 13 residues. V lost 8 bases, J lost 0 bases, and 8 bases lay in between. CDR3 DNA: TGTGCCAGCCGGGACTTTAGCAATCAGCCCCAGCATTTT. As protein: CASRDFSNQPQHF.

The sample holds a few counts of this clonotype. The rearrangement uses TRBV11-2 and TRBJ2-3; D is unclear. CDR1 and CDR2 (germline): SGHAT, FQNNGV. CDR3 length equals 13 residues. The ends were cut back, 9 bases at V and 2 bases at J, with 12 bases in the middle. As DNA, the CDR3 is TGTGCCAGTATGCGGAACCCCACAGATACGCAGTATTTT. This codes for CASMRNPTDTQYF.

The table lists this clonotype with a few counts. The V gene is TRBV5-6, the J gene TRBJ1-1; a weak D match, TRBD1 (5 bases). Looked up from germline, CDR1 is SGHDT and CDR2 is YYEEEE. This CDR3 comprises 14 residues. V was pared by 4 bases and J by 2 bases, with 12 bases between. CDR3 amino acids: CASSAGTDNTEAFF. CDR3 nucleotide sequence: TGTGCCAGCAGCGCCGGGACGGATAACACTGAAGCTTTCTTT.

This sequence joins TRBV7-2 and TRBJ1-1; D remains unclear. CDR3 length: 17 amino acids. Trimming took off 2 bases at V and 1 base at J, with 17 bases between the two ends. The V gene's germline CDR1 is SGHTA and CDR2 FQGNSA. CDR3 region: CASSLFLDPTGNTEAFF. CDR3 DNA: TGTGCCAGCAGCTTATTTCTGGATCCAACCGGGAACACTGAAGCTTTCTTT.

This clonotype was picked up many times. The chain carries TRBV28 and TRBJ2-3, with D possibly being TRBD2 (5 bases). The CDR3 totals 15 residues. Germline V gene sequence: CDR1 MDHEN, CDR2 SYDVKM. V was cut by 7 bases and J by 0 bases, with 14 bases left in between. CDR3 DNA: TGTGCCAGCAACCAGCGGACGATTAGCACAGATACGCAGTATTTT. Translating it yields CASNQRTISTDTQYF.